The clone carrying this TCR beta chain was counted ten times or more. Its specificity is not known. The sample comes from a study of T-cell memory formation after mild COVID-19. Study-level information: The TCR clusters were mostly specific to one donor.

Study outcomes and limitations: Some SARS-CoV-2-responding clones were already detected in memory before infection. Whereas later expanders leaned CD4+, clones contracting day 15 to 85 showed a balanced CD4/CD8 makeup.

Sample barcodes and UMIs were carried by the TCR alpha and TCR beta cDNA libraries that 5'RACE generated with constant-segment primers. TCRdb redid the calling of the 5' RACE reads with MiXCR, one entry per CDR3 protein. In the table there are 100,000 to 150,000 distinct CDR3 sequences, approximately 5.9% of which are singletons. The clonotype originates from an adult woman who had mild COVID-19 (a few samples of this study predate the infection). Cell type and time point are not known. The sample taken for sequencing was PBMCs or a T cell subset sorted from them (not recorded which).

DNA for the CDR3: TGCGCCAGCAGCTTGTCGGCAGCATCCGGAGATACGCAGTATTTT. Its protein product is CASSLSAASGDTQYF. The V and J genes are TRBV5-1 and TRBJ2-3; D is unresolved. Trimming pared 1 base from V and 5 bases from J, leaving 14 bases between. CDR3 length: 15 amino acids. The germline V gene encodes CDR1 SGHRS and CDR2 YFSETQ.